Below are 31 T cell receptor beta chains sequenced from a single sample in a study of cytomegalovirus exposure and HLA in healthy donors. The study ran its PCR with 60 Vbeta and 13 Jbeta primers. Repertoires were generated with immunoSEQ multiplex PCR, while TCRdb's copy carries only in-frame clones and drops some. The listing contains about 210,000 clones. The sequencing input was PBMCs. Receptors were obtained from a woman in her 30s in good health and CMV-seropositive.

The rearrangement links TRBV28 to TRBJ2-5, with TRBD2 matching 7 bases. CDR1 is MDHEN, CDR2 SYDVKM, per germline. J was trimmed by 1 base and V by 2 bases; bases with no gene match: 4. The CDR3 loop spans 15 amino acids. CDR3 bases: TGTGCCAGCAGTTTAGCCCCGGGGGGCCAAGAGACCCAGTACTTC. Translation: CASSLAPGGQETQYF.

The chain carries TRBV6-1 and TRBJ2-1; D is perhaps TRBD2 (5 bases). This CDR3 region has 12 residues. The germline V gene encodes CDR1 MNHNS and CDR2 SASEGT. V was trimmed by 5 bases and J by 7 bases, leaving 9 bases between them. The CDR3 region is CASSFQRNEQFF. CDR3 coding DNA: TGTGCCAGCAGTTTCCAGCGGAATGAGCAGTTCTTC.

The chain couples TRBV7-2 to TRBJ2-3; unclear D gene. Between the trimmed V and J ends, which lost 5 bases and 6 bases, there was a span of 12 bases. CDR1 is SGHTA and CDR2 is FQGNSA in the germline V gene. There are 13 residues in the CDR3. The CDR3 region has the DNA TGTGCCAGCAGCCTAAGTCCACTGGATACGCAGTATTTT. It translates to CASSLSPLDTQYF.

The rearrangement links TRBV4-2 to TRBJ1-1, with D uncertain. Germline values: CDR1 LGHNA, CDR2 YNFKEQ. Trimming removed 8 bases at V and 1 base at J, with 5 bases between. The CDR3 is 11 residues long. The CDR3 region has the DNA TGTGCCAGCCGTAGGAACACTGAAGCTTTCTTT. Translation: CASRRNTEAFF.

The chain has TRBV30 and TRBJ2-1, with TRBD1 identical over 7 bases. V was pared by 0 bases and J by 7 bases, with 9 bases of the junction left unmatched. The CDR3 runs to 15 residues. Germline loops: CDR1 GTSNPN, CDR2 SVGIG (reference sequence). CDR3 loop: CAWSVRDRRENEQFF. CDR3 DNA: TGTGCCTGGAGTGTCCGGGACAGACGTGAGAATGAGCAGTTCTTC.

The DNA of the CDR3 is TGTGCCAGCAGTTACTACAGGGGGGATGGCTACACCTTC. Translation gives CASSYYRGDGYTF. This chain links TRBV6-5 with TRBJ1-2; 8 bases map to TRBD1. The CDR3 spans 13 residues. Germline V gene lookup returns CDR1 MNHEY and CDR2 SVGAGI. V trimming: 1 base; J trimming: 6 bases; junction bases outside the gene matches: 1.

The chain combines TRBV4-3 with TRBJ1-3; D is undetermined. Germline V gives CDR1 LGHNA, CDR2 YSLEER. Trimming shortened V by 0 bases and J by 8 bases, and 11 bases separated the two germline ends. This CDR3 has 14 amino acids. CDR3 nucleotides: TGCGCCAGCAGCCAAGATGCGGGGAAATACACCATATATTTT. Its protein is CASSQDAGKYTIYF.

This chain uses TRBV5-1 with TRBJ2-7, with 7 nucleotides matching TRBD2. V dropped 1 base and J dropped 0; count of bases not matched to a gene: 4. This CDR3 region has 15 residues. Germline-derived CDR1 and CDR2 are SGHRS and YFSETQ. CDR3 amino acids: CASSLFGGSSYEQYF. Written as DNA, the CDR3 is TGCGCCAGCAGCTTGTTCGGGGGGAGCTCCTACGAGCAGTACTTC.

The chain links TRBV28 to TRBJ2-7; TRBD1 agrees at 7 bases. Germline CDR1 and CDR2: MDHEN and SYDVKM. Trimming removed 5 bases from V and 2 bases from J; junction bases left unmatched: 12. The CDR3 consists of 16 residues. The CDR3 sequence: CASSQTTGARPYEQYF. The CDR3 DNA is TGTGCCAGCAGTCAGACCACAGGGGCGAGACCCTACGAGCAGTACTTC.

The V gene is TRBV5-1, the J gene TRBJ1-6, with D unclear. V was cut by 3 bases and J by 0 bases, with 7 bases left in between. Germline CDR1 is SGHRS and CDR2 is YFSETQ. CDR3 length: 15 amino acids. The CDR3, as DNA: TGCGCCAGCAGCTACACAGACTCCTATAATTCACCCCTCCACTTT. It translates to CASSYTDSYNSPLHF. The variable domain in full, completed from reference TRBV5-1 and TRBJ1-6, reads KAGVTQTPRYLIKTRGQQVTLSCSPISGHRSVSWYQQTPGQGLQFLFEYFSETQRNKGNFPGRFSGRQFSNSRSEMNVSTLELGDSALYLCASSYTDSYNSPLHFGNGTRLTVT.

The chain employs TRBV11-2 and TRBJ2-2; D perhaps matches TRBD2 (6 bases). The CDR3 is made up of 17 amino acids. Trimming removed 1 base from V and 4 bases from J, with 16 bases in between. Germline loops: CDR1 SGHAT, CDR2 FQNNGV. The CDR3 nucleotides read TGTGCCAGCAGCTTAGGGGTTCGGGGGTTCGGCACCGGGGAGCTGTTTTTT. Translating it yields CASSLGVRGFGTGELFF.

The V gene is TRBV5-1, the J gene TRBJ1-3; no definite D call. Germline-derived CDR1 and CDR2 are SGHRS and YFSETQ. Trimming pared 6 bases from V and 0 bases from J, leaving 7 bases between. CDR3 length: 13 amino acids. CDR3 region: CASKADSGNTIYF. CDR3 bases: TGCGCCAGCAAGGCGGACTCTGGAAACACCATATATTTT. Supplemented by reference TRBV5-1 and TRBJ1-3, the full variable domain reads KAGVTQTPRYLIKTRGQQVTLSCSPISGHRSVSWYQQTPGQGLQFLFEYFSETQRNKGNFPGRFSGRQFSNSRSEMNVSTLELGDSALYLCASKADSGNTIYFGEGSWLTVV.

The chain carries TRBV18 and TRBJ2-5, with D possibly TRBD1 on 6 matching bases. Trimming pared 1 base from V and 5 bases from J, leaving 14 bases between. Germline CDR1 and CDR2: KGHSH and LQKENI. CDR3 length equals 15 residues. In DNA form, the CDR3 reads TGTGCCAGCTCACCACGTCAGGGGCCGACGGAGACCCAGTACTTC. It specifies CASSPRQGPTETQYF. Together with reference TRBV18 and TRBJ2-5, the CDR3 gives the full variable domain: NAGVMQNPRHLVRRRGQEARLRCSPMKGHSHVYWYRQLPEEGLKFMVYLQKENIIDESGMPKERFSAEFPKEGPSILRIQQVVRGDSAAYFCASSPRQGPTETQYFGPGTRLLVL.

V and J are TRBV4-1 and TRBJ2-7; 8 bases map to TRBD2. CDR3 size: 15 residues. With 4 bases clipped from V and 5 bases from J, the junction kept 10 bases outside the gene matches. Germline CDR1 and CDR2: MGHRA and YSYEKL. CDR3 DNA sequence: TGCGCCAGCAGCCGGCCCCGGGGGGGGCCAGACGAGCAGTACTTC. Translated, it gives CASSRPRGGPDEQYF.

CDR3 sequence (DNA): TGTGCCAGCAGTTACTCCGGGACTGTTAGGACTGAAGCTTTCTTT. This gives the protein CASSYSGTVRTEAFF. This chain connects TRBV6-5 to TRBJ1-1; D may be TRBD1 (5 bases). Trimming took off 0 bases at V and 5 bases at J, with 13 bases between the two ends. The germline V gene has CDR1 MNHEY and CDR2 SVGAGI. The CDR3 totals 15 residues.

The gene calls are TRBV5-1 and TRBJ2-2; no clear D. Germline lookup yields CDR1 SGHRS and CDR2 YFSETQ. V was trimmed by 4 bases and J by 8 bases, leaving 15 bases between them. The CDR3 is made up of 14 amino acids. DNA of the CDR3: TGCGCCAGCAGCCTGTACTACACGGCAGGGGAGCTGTTTTTT. Its translation is CASSLYYTAGELFF.

This chain joins TRBV10-1 and TRBJ2-7, with D possibly matching TRBD1 (5 bases). This CDR3 has 13 residues. V lost 0 bases to trimming and J lost 6 bases, with 9 bases between them. Germline V gene data show CDR1 as WNHNN and CDR2 as SYGVQD (reference sequence). CDR3 nucleotide sequence: TGCGCCAGCAGTGAGTCCGGTAGGGGCGAGCAGTACTTC. Protein product: CASSESGRGEQYF.

The chain combines TRBV28 with TRBJ1-3; D not certain. Germline V gives CDR1 MDHEN, CDR2 SYDVKM. The V gene lost 8 bases and the J gene lost 0 bases, with 11 bases spanning the gap. The CDR3 runs 14 residues. CDR3 residues: CASLEVGSGNTIYF. The CDR3 DNA is TGTGCCAGCCTGGAGGTCGGCTCTGGAAACACCATATATTTT.

The chain couples TRBV5-4 to TRBJ1-1, with D possibly TRBD1 on 5 matching bases. The V gene's germline CDR1 is SGHNT and CDR2 YYREEE (reference sequence). V lost 1 base and J lost 6, with 16 bases in between. The CDR3 is made up of 15 amino acids. CDR3 nucleotide sequence: TGTGCCAGCAGCTTGAGGCCGTCCACAGGAGCTGAAGCTTTCTTT. Protein: CASSLRPSTGAEAFF.

The chain links TRBV29-1 to TRBJ1-6; 8 nucleotides line up with TRBD1. The CDR3 consists of 13 residues. Germline values: CDR1 SQVTM, CDR2 ANQGSEA. V lost 4 bases and J lost 8; bases outside the gene matches: 4. In DNA form, the CDR3 reads TGCAGCGTTGGGACAGGGTGGGATTCACCCCTCCACTTT. It translates to CSVGTGWDSPLHF.

J is TRBJ1-2 and V is TRBV4-1; D is perhaps TRBD1 (5 bases). CDR3 length: 14 amino acids. V was shortened by 3 bases and J by 3 bases, with 11 bases between the two germline ends. CDR1 is MGHRA, CDR2 YSYEKL, per germline. CDR3 in amino acids: CASSQEGQYYGYTF. CDR3 nucleotide sequence: TGCGCCAGCAGCCAGGAGGGGCAGTACTATGGCTACACCTTC.

This rearrangement joins TRBV5-4 to TRBJ2-7; TRBD1 matches at 10 bases. CDR3 size: 15 residues. The V and J ends lost 3 bases and 2 bases, in that order; junction bases with no gene match: 5. CDR1 and CDR2 (germline): SGHNT, YYREEE (reference sequence). The CDR3, as DNA: TGTGCCAGCAGCTCCCCGACAGGGGGCCCCTACGAGCAGTACTTC. It yields the protein CASSSPTGGPYEQYF.

The chain employs TRBV6-5 and TRBJ2-1, with 11 bases aligning to TRBD2. V was pared by 6 bases and J by 5 bases, with 6 bases of the junction left unmatched. CDR1 and CDR2 (germline): MNHEY, SVGAGI. The CDR3 loop spans 15 amino acids. The CDR3 sequence: CASSLTSGRNNEQFF. The CDR3 coding sequence is TGTGCCAGCAGCCTTACTAGCGGGAGAAACAATGAGCAGTTCTTC.

The rearrangement links TRBV5-4 to TRBJ2-7, with 10 bases matching TRBD2. The V and J ends lost 0 bases and 4 bases, in that order; junction bases with no gene match: 7. Germline V CDR1 and CDR2: SGHNT, YYREEE (reference sequence). The CDR3 has 16 residues. The CDR3 here is CASSLGSSGSVYEQYF. The CDR3, as DNA: TGTGCCAGCAGCTTGGGGTCTAGCGGGAGTGTATACGAGCAGTACTTC. Full variable domain (missing parts from reference TRBV5-4 and TRBJ2-7): ETGVTQSPTHLIKTRGQQVTLRCSSQSGHNTVSWYQQALGQGPQFIFQYYREEENGRGNFPPRFSGLQFPNYSSELNVNALELDDSALYLCASSLGSSGSVYEQYFGPGTRLTVT.

The gene calls are TRBV10-1 and TRBJ2-7, with TRBD2 as a possible D gene (5 bases). From germline, CDR1 is WNHNN and CDR2 SYGVQD (reference sequence). This CDR3 spans 11 amino acids. V was clipped by 4 bases and J by 7 bases, with 8 bases between them. The CDR3 DNA follows: TGCGCCAGCAGTGGTCCGGGAGAGCAGTACTTC. Its protein product is CASSGPGEQYF.

This chain links TRBV7-9 with TRBJ2-7, with D possibly being TRBD1 (6 bases). Trimming took 5 bases from V and 6 from J, leaving 20 bases between them. This CDR3 region has 15 residues. Looked up from germline, CDR1 is SEHNR and CDR2 is FQNEAQ (reference sequence). This CDR3 is CASSAQGHTRGEQYF. The CDR3 coding sequence is TGTGCCAGCAGCGCCCAAGGCCACACCAGGGGCGAGCAGTACTTC.

This rearrangement joins TRBV11-2 to TRBJ2-5, with D possibly matching TRBD1 (5 bases). This CDR3 comprises 14 residues. Trimming took 3 bases from V and 5 from J, leaving 13 bases between them. From germline, CDR1 is SGHAT and CDR2 FQNNGV. This CDR3 reads CASSFTMGLETQYF. The CDR3 nucleotides are TGTGCCAGCAGCTTTACTATGGGGCTGGAGACCCAGTACTTC. Looking up the rest from reference TRBV11-2 and TRBJ2-5 gives the full variable domain: EAGVAQSPRYKIIEKRQSVAFWCNPISGHATLYWYQQILGQGPKLLIQFQNNGVVDDSQLPKDRFSAERLKGVDSTLKIQPAKLEDSAVYLCASSFTMGLETQYFGPGTRLLVL.

The J gene is TRBJ2-5, the V gene TRBV4-1; a weak D match, TRBD2 (7 bases). Trimming stripped 0 bases from V and 5 bases from J, with 16 bases between. CDR3 length: 16 residues. Germline CDR1 is MGHRA and CDR2 is YSYEKL. The CDR3: CASSQDFGGARETQYF. The CDR3 bases are TGCGCCAGCAGCCAAGATTTTGGGGGGGCGCGGGAGACCCAGTACTTC.

The rearrangement uses TRBV20-1 and TRBJ2-7, with D perhaps TRBD1 (5 bases). Germline V gene sequence: CDR1 DFQATT, CDR2 SNEGSKA (reference sequence). There are 10 residues in the CDR3. V lost 6 bases, J lost 8 bases, and 11 bases lay in between. In nucleotides, the CDR3 is TGCAGTGCCTACAAGGACAAGCAGTACTTC. This gives the protein CSAYKDKQYF.

The CDR3 here is CASSLSASGGVYEQYF. The CDR3 region has the DNA TGCGCCAGCAGCTTGAGCGCTAGCGGGGGGGTCTACGAGCAGTACTTC. This chain joins TRBV5-1 and TRBJ2-7; 12 nucleotides align to TRBD2. CDR3 length equals 16 residues. With V trimmed by 1 base and J by 3 bases, 5 bases remained unmatched. Looked up from germline, CDR1 is SGHRS and CDR2 is YFSETQ. The whole variable domain, filled in from reference TRBV5-1 and TRBJ2-7, reads KAGVTQTPRYLIKTRGQQVTLSCSPISGHRSVSWYQQTPGQGLQFLFEYFSETQRNKGNFPGRFSGRQFSNSRSEMNVSTLELGDSALYLCASSLSASGGVYEQYFGPGTRLTVT.

This chain joins TRBV5-6 and TRBJ2-3; TRBD2 aligns across 10 bases. Germline loops: CDR1 SGHDT, CDR2 YYEEEE. The CDR3 covers 17 residues. Trimming cost V 1 base and J 4 bases; bases outside gene matches: 9. The CDR3 region has the DNA TGTGCCAGCAGCTTGCAGCGGGGGGGCCGTTTTTCAGATACGCAGTATTTT. It specifies CASSLQRGGRFSDTQYF.